A selection of T cell receptor beta chains follows, all from one sample in a study of cytomegalovirus exposure and HLA in healthy donors. Data came from immunoSEQ multiplex PCR; TCRdb stores just in-frame clones and leaves some out. The sample records 70,000 to 95,000 clones, 75% being singletons. Material: PBMCs. The origin of the receptors is a man aged 35 to 55 in good health and CMV-seronegative. The CDR3 runs from the conserved cysteine through the conserved F or W. The D gene is left open where the match is weak. Size is omitted from some rows. Given values are once, few, many or a class for expanded clones.

DNA	CDR3	size	D	V	J
TGTGCCATCGGGGACAGGGGTTCCTACGAGCAGTACTTC	CAIGDRGSYEQYF	.	TRBD1	TRBV28	TRBJ2-7
TGTGCCAGCAGCTCCCGGGACAGGGGCCTAGAGCAGTACTTC	CASSSRDRGLEQYF	few	TRBD1	TRBV11-3	TRBJ2-7
TGCGCCAGCAGCTTGTCCCCGGGACAGGCCGCCTATGGCTACACCTTC	CASSLSPGQAAYGYTF	.	TRBD1	TRBV5-1	TRBJ1-2
TGTGCCAGCAGCGCCACCGGGCGGGGGACCTCCTACGAGCAGTACTTC	CASSATGRGTSYEQYF	.	TRBD2	TRBV9	TRBJ2-7
TGTGCCAGCAGGACAGAAGCTTTCTTT	CASRTEAFF	.	.	TRBV2	TRBJ1-1
TGTGCCAGCAGTGAGGGAACAGGGGGCTCCTACGAGCAGTACTTC	CASSEGTGGSYEQYF	once	TRBD1	TRBV2	TRBJ2-7
TGCGCCAGCAGCATGAATACAGGGGTTTCCGGGGAGCTGTTTTTT	CASSMNTGVSGELFF	.	TRBD1	TRBV5-1	TRBJ2-2
TGTGCCAGCTCTCGTGCACTATATGGCTACACCTTC	CASSRALYGYTF	.	.	TRBV28	TRBJ1-2
TGTGCTAGCAGCTTCGGACAGGGGGCGGGAAACACCATATATTTT	CASSFGQGAGNTIYF	.	TRBD1	TRBV7-7	TRBJ1-3
TGCGCCAGCAGTGAGTCGACAGCCCTTGAAAAACTGTTTTTT	CASSESTALEKLFF	.	.	TRBV10-1	TRBJ1-4
TGTGCCAGCAGCCCGGGACTAGCGGGATCCTACAATGAGCAGTTCTTC	CASSPGLAGSYNEQFF	few	TRBD2	TRBV5-8	TRBJ2-1
TGTGCCAGCAGCCGGGGACAGGGGGGTGAAAAACTGTTTTTT	CASSRGQGGEKLFF	few	TRBD1	TRBV28	TRBJ1-4
TGTGCCAGTAGTATAGAGGGCAGGAATGAGCAGTTCTTC	CASSIEGRNEQFF	once	.	TRBV19	TRBJ2-1
TGTGCCAGCAGTTTAGCAGATGACTATGGCTACACCTTC	CASSLADDYGYTF	.	.	TRBV27	TRBJ1-2
TGTGCCAGCACCTCGGTTTCAGGGGATGGGAGCACCGGGGAGCTGTTTTTT	CASTSVSGDGSTGELFF	.	.	TRBV7-6	TRBJ2-2
TGCGCCAGCAGCTTGGATGCAGGGCGTAATGAAAAACTGTTTTTT	CASSLDAGRNEKLFF	.	.	TRBV5-1	TRBJ1-4
TGTGCCAGCTCTTTGGGCCTCCTATACGAGCAGTACTTC	CASSLGLLYEQYF	.	.	TRBV28	TRBJ2-7
TGTGCCAGCAGCCAACAGGGGTCCGGAAACACCATATATTTT	CASSQQGSGNTIYF	.	TRBD1	TRBV13	TRBJ1-3
TGTGCCAGCAGCTTAGGGACTGGCTCCTACAATGAGCAGTTCTTC	CASSLGTGSYNEQFF	.	.	TRBV7-6	TRBJ2-1
TGTGCCAGCAGTCCAGGGGTGGGTGAAAAACTGTTTTTT	CASSPGVGEKLFF	.	.	TRBV14	TRBJ1-4